The source of this TCR beta chain is a study of blood T cell repertoires in COVID-19. Here immunoSEQ multiplex PCR was the method, and the copy in TCRdb shows in-frame clones only, minus some. This table has 310,000 or so clones, around 89% appearing once. The CDR3 totals 16 residues. V was shortened by 0 bases and J by 1 base, with 13 bases between the two germline ends. Germline V gives CDR1 SGHRS, CDR2 YFSETQ. The receptor was isolated from a woman in her 40s who had recovered from COVID-19. This chain joins TRBV5-1 and TRBJ2-5; a possible D gene is TRBD1 (6 bases). Source material: PBMCs or T cells enriched from blood (not recorded which). The CDR3 DNA is TGCGCCAGCAGCTTGGTAGGGGGTGTTCTCCAAGAGACCCAGTACTTC. Translating gives CASSLVGGVLQETQYF.